A selection of T cell receptor beta chains follows, all from one sample in a study of CD8 T cells in ankylosing spondylitis. One entry per CDR3 protein, called by TCRdb with MiXCR from the 5' RACE reads. The data show a few hundred thousand distinct CDR3 sequences, more than 15% seen once. The sequenced sample was blood, either unsorted or a sorted T cell fraction (not recorded which). The receptors here all came from a male donor with ankylosing spondylitis. Each CDR3 is given with its conserved first and last residue. D genes are given only for firm matches. Expanded clones are given a class, and other clones once, few, many or no size at all.

d_call: TRBD1; clone_size: .; j_call: TRBJ1-2; v_call: TRBV20-1; cdr3_nt: TGCAGTGCAGACGCCGGGACAGGGGGCGATGGCTATGGCTACACCTTC; cdr3_aa: CSADAGTGGDGYGYTF
d_call: .; clone_size: .; j_call: TRBJ2-7; v_call: TRBV6-1; cdr3_nt: TGTGCCAGCAGTACCCGGGGGGCGGGAAAATCCTACGAGCAGTACTTC; cdr3_aa: CASSTRGAGKSYEQYF
d_call: TRBD1; clone_size: many; j_call: TRBJ1-1; v_call: TRBV27; cdr3_nt: TGTGCCAGCAGTTTATTTGGCCAGGGGGGCACTGAAGCTTTCTTT; cdr3_aa: CASSLFGQGGTEAFF
d_call: .; clone_size: .; j_call: TRBJ1-2; v_call: TRBV5-1; cdr3_nt: TGCGCCAGCAGCTTGGGGCGGACCACTAACTATGGCTACACCTTC; cdr3_aa: CASSLGRTTNYGYTF
d_call: TRBD1; clone_size: few; j_call: TRBJ2-7; v_call: TRBV29-1; cdr3_nt: TGCAGCGTTGAAAGGCGTAGGACAGGCGGCTCCTACGAGCAGTACTTC; cdr3_aa: CSVERRRTGGSYEQYF
d_call: TRBD1; clone_size: .; j_call: TRBJ1-2; v_call: TRBV28; cdr3_nt: TGTGCCAGCGTGGGGACAGGGGACGGCTACACCTTC; cdr3_aa: CASVGTGDGYTF
d_call: .; clone_size: .; j_call: TRBJ2-5; v_call: TRBV4-2; cdr3_nt: TGTGCCAGCAGCCAAGACGGGACCCAAGAGACCCAGTACTTC; cdr3_aa: CASSQDGTQETQYF
d_call: .; clone_size: .; j_call: TRBJ1-1; v_call: TRBV6-1; cdr3_nt: TGTGCCAGCAGTGAATCAGGGAACACTGAAGCTTTCTTT; cdr3_aa: CASSESGNTEAFF
d_call: .; clone_size: .; j_call: TRBJ2-3; v_call: TRBV12-3/TRBV12-4; cdr3_nt: TGTGCCAGCAGTTTAAGGGGTTCGGCGGGGCCCACAGATACGCAGTATTTT; cdr3_aa: CASSLRGSAGPTDTQYF
d_call: .; clone_size: .; j_call: TRBJ2-4; v_call: TRBV5-6; cdr3_nt: TGTGCCAGCCCGCAGGTCCCTAAAAAGCCGAAAAACATTCAGTACTTC; cdr3_aa: CASPQVPKKPKNIQYF
d_call: .; clone_size: few; j_call: TRBJ2-2; v_call: TRBV6-1; cdr3_nt: TGTGCCAGCACCGGGAAAGGGGGCACCGGGGAGCTGTTTTTT; cdr3_aa: CASTGKGGTGELFF
d_call: .; clone_size: few; j_call: TRBJ2-4; v_call: TRBV20-1; cdr3_nt: TGCAGTGCTAGAGATTCTCTAGAGGGCCACCTAGCCAAAAACATTCAGTACTTC; cdr3_aa: CSARDSLEGHLAKNIQYF
d_call: .; clone_size: .; j_call: TRBJ1-4; v_call: TRBV6-1; cdr3_nt: TGTGCCAGCAGTCCACGGCCGGGGGCTCGGGGTGAAAAACTGTTTTTT; cdr3_aa: CASSPRPGARGEKLFF
d_call: TRBD2; clone_size: few; j_call: TRBJ2-1; v_call: TRBV6-2/TRBV6-3; cdr3_nt: TGTGCCAGCAACGATGCAGGACTAGCGGCAAATGAGCAGTTCTTC; cdr3_aa: CASNDAGLAANEQFF
d_call: TRBD2; clone_size: .; j_call: TRBJ2-3; v_call: TRBV11-2; cdr3_nt: TGTGCCAGCAGCTTGGTGCGGGAGGATACGCAGTATTTT; cdr3_aa: CASSLVREDTQYF
d_call: TRBD1; clone_size: .; j_call: TRBJ1-6; v_call: TRBV28; cdr3_nt: TGTGCCAGCAGTTTCGCTGCAGGGGGCGGTTCACCCCTCCACTTT; cdr3_aa: CASSFAAGGGSPLHF
d_call: .; clone_size: .; j_call: TRBJ2-1; v_call: TRBV11-2; cdr3_nt: TGTGCCAGCAGCTTAGGAAGCGTTCGCTACAATGAGCAGTTCTTC; cdr3_aa: CASSLGSVRYNEQFF
d_call: TRBD2; clone_size: few; j_call: TRBJ2-3; v_call: TRBV20-1; cdr3_nt: TGCAGTGCTAGCCTGACTAGCGGGAGCACAGATACGCAGTATTTT; cdr3_aa: CSASLTSGSTDTQYF
d_call: TRBD1; clone_size: few; j_call: TRBJ2-1; v_call: TRBV11-2; cdr3_nt: TGTGCCAGCAGCCGGACAGGATCAGGGCAGTTCTTC; cdr3_aa: CASSRTGSGQFF
d_call: .; clone_size: few; j_call: TRBJ1-1; v_call: TRBV6-5; cdr3_nt: TGTGCCAGCAGTTACCTTGCGGGTAACACTGAAGCTTTCTTT; cdr3_aa: CASSYLAGNTEAFF
d_call: .; clone_size: few; j_call: TRBJ1-1; v_call: TRBV5-6; cdr3_nt: TGTGCCAGCAGCTCCAAGACAGTGAACACTGAAGCTTTCTTT; cdr3_aa: CASSSKTVNTEAFF
d_call: TRBD2; clone_size: many; j_call: TRBJ2-2; v_call: TRBV12-3/TRBV12-4; cdr3_nt: TGTGCCAGCAGCCCGCCGGGGGGGGTCAACACCGGGGAGCTGTTTTTT; cdr3_aa: CASSPPGGVNTGELFF
d_call: TRBD1; clone_size: many; j_call: TRBJ2-2; v_call: TRBV12-3/TRBV12-4; cdr3_nt: TGTGCCAGCAGGGGACAGGGCCCCGGGGAGCTGTTTTTT; cdr3_aa: CASRGQGPGELFF
d_call: .; clone_size: .; j_call: TRBJ2-1; v_call: TRBV7-9; cdr3_nt: TGTGCCAGCAGCTTCGCGGAGTTGTATGAGCAGTTCTTC; cdr3_aa: CASSFAELYEQFF
d_call: TRBD1; clone_size: few; j_call: TRBJ2-1; v_call: TRBV5-1; cdr3_nt: TGCGCCAGCAGCTTGCAGACAGGGGGCAATGAGCAGTTCTTC; cdr3_aa: CASSLQTGGNEQFF
d_call: .; clone_size: many; j_call: TRBJ1-6; v_call: TRBV2; cdr3_nt: TGTGCCAGCAGGTGGGCAGGGAAAAATTCACCCCTCCACTTT; cdr3_aa: CASRWAGKNSPLHF
d_call: .; clone_size: .; j_call: TRBJ2-3; v_call: TRBV20-1; cdr3_nt: TGCAGTGCTAGAGATATCAGGGGTGGGGATACGCAGTATTTT; cdr3_aa: CSARDIRGGDTQYF
d_call: .; clone_size: once; j_call: TRBJ1-2; v_call: TRBV6-1; cdr3_nt: TGTGCCAGCTCATCCTCAGGGATTGGCTACACCTTC; cdr3_aa: CASSSSGIGYTF
d_call: .; clone_size: .; j_call: TRBJ1-3; v_call: TRBV9; cdr3_nt: TGTGCCAGCAGCGTAGGGGGTTCCCCTACTGGAAACACCATATATTTT; cdr3_aa: CASSVGGSPTGNTIYF
d_call: TRBD2; clone_size: .; j_call: TRBJ2-1; v_call: TRBV9; cdr3_nt: TGTGCCAGCAGCAGAAGCGGGGGGGCAATTCGCAATGAGCAGTTCTTC; cdr3_aa: CASSRSGGAIRNEQFF
d_call: TRBD1; clone_size: .; j_call: TRBJ1-2; v_call: TRBV27; cdr3_nt: TGTGCCAGCGGACAGGGACCAAGTTGGGACTATGGCTACACCTTC; cdr3_aa: CASGQGPSWDYGYTF
d_call: .; clone_size: few; j_call: TRBJ2-2; v_call: TRBV12-3/TRBV12-4; cdr3_nt: TGTGCCAGCAAGGCCAGGGGGGGCCCGAACACCGGGGAGCTGTTTTTT; cdr3_aa: CASKARGGPNTGELFF
d_call: .; clone_size: many; j_call: TRBJ2-7; v_call: TRBV12-3/TRBV12-4; cdr3_nt: TGTGCCAGCAGCACCGACCTCGAGCAGTACTTC; cdr3_aa: CASSTDLEQYF
d_call: .; clone_size: .; j_call: TRBJ1-3; v_call: TRBV6-5; cdr3_nt: TGTGCCAGCAGTTACTCTCAGTCACTCTCTGGAAACACCATATATTTT; cdr3_aa: CASSYSQSLSGNTIYF
d_call: .; clone_size: .; j_call: TRBJ1-4; v_call: TRBV29-1; cdr3_nt: TGCAGCGTTGTGGCTGGGGGCGAAAAACTGTTTTTT; cdr3_aa: CSVVAGGEKLFF
d_call: .; clone_size: .; j_call: TRBJ1-1; v_call: TRBV5-1; cdr3_nt: TGCGCCAGCAGCTTGGACAACCCGAACACTGAAGCTTTCTTT; cdr3_aa: CASSLDNPNTEAFF
d_call: .; clone_size: .; j_call: TRBJ1-1; v_call: TRBV5-1; cdr3_nt: TGCGCCAGCAGCTTGAAGCAGGGGCCGTTAGAAGCTTTCTTT; cdr3_aa: CASSLKQGPLEAFF
d_call: .; clone_size: .; j_call: TRBJ1-1; v_call: TRBV20-1; cdr3_nt: TGCAGTGCTTCCTCGGGACACCGGAGCACTGAAGCTTTCTTT; cdr3_aa: CSASSGHRSTEAFF
d_call: TRBD1; clone_size: .; j_call: TRBJ2-7; v_call: TRBV10-3; cdr3_nt: TGTGCCATCTCCTGGGACAGGGCCCCCGGTTACGAGCAGTACTTC; cdr3_aa: CAISWDRAPGYEQYF
d_call: .; clone_size: many; j_call: TRBJ2-5; v_call: TRBV2; cdr3_nt: TGTGCCAGCAGTGAACCCCCAAAGGGAGAGACCCAGTACTTC; cdr3_aa: CASSEPPKGETQYF